This is a list of T cell receptor beta chains from one sample in a study of T cell repertoires in cytomegalovirus infection. These receptors are not linked to any known antigen. TCRdb itself ran the reads through MiXCR, one entry per CDR3 protein. The sample shows over 250,000 distinct CDR3 sequences, around 20% of them seen only once. The sequenced sample was cultured PBMCs, obtained from culture after CMV antigen stimulation. Receptors originate from a human donor in good health (CMV status not recorded). Some clones in this sample may be carry-over from other donors' samples. The CDR3 runs from the conserved cysteine through the conserved F or W. D genes are given only for firm matches. Expanded clones are given a class, and other clones once, few, many or no size at all.

-	TRBJ2-2	TRBD2	TRBV5-4	CVWWLAGGSGELFF	TGTGTCTGGTGGCTAGCGGGAGGGTCCGGGGAGCTGTTTTTT
few	TRBJ1-5	-	TRBV7-8	CASSPPVGDNQPQHF	TGTGCCAGCAGCCCCCCCGTTGGGGACAATCAGCCCCAGCATTTT
-	TRBJ1-1	-	TRBV7-2	CASSFGRGMNTEAFF	TGTGCCAGCAGCTTCGGTCGCGGAATGAACACTGAAGCTTTCTTT
-	TRBJ1-3	-	TRBV4-3	CASSQGVIGNTIYF	TGCGCCAGCAGCCAAGGGGTGATCGGAAACACCATATATTTT
many	TRBJ2-1	-	TRBV7-3	CASSPSRGLYNEQFF	TGTGCCAGCAGCCCCAGCCGCGGGTTGTACAATGAGCAGTTCTTC
few	TRBJ2-5	-	TRBV7-9	CASSHLEETQYF	TGTGCCAGCAGTCACTTGGAGGAGACCCAGTACTTC
-	TRBJ1-5	-	TRBV6-2/TRBV6-3	CASTPPRERGNQPQHF	TGTGCCAGCACCCCCCCCCGGGAACGGGGCAATCAGCCCCAGCATTTT
few	TRBJ1-5	-	TRBV4-2	CASSQGFSDDQPQHF	TGTGCCAGCAGCCAAGGCTTCTCGGACGATCAGCCCCAGCATTTT
-	TRBJ2-5	-	TRBV29-1	CSVVTRSSAETQYF	TGCAGCGTTGTGACCCGTTCGTCCGCAGAGACCCAGTACTTC
few	TRBJ2-1	-	TRBV6-2/TRBV6-3	CASRLLRGTRNEQFF	TGTGCCAGCAGACTCTTACGAGGGACACGGAATGAGCAGTTCTTC